The entry below gives a single TCR beta chain sequence along with its context. Profiling relied on immunoSEQ multiplex PCR, and the TCRdb table lists in-frame clones only, not all of them. This sample has some 55,000 clones; 87% occur once, and the top ten carry roughly 5.2%. The sample originates from a study of T cell changes during pregnancy in multiple sclerosis. The CDR3 is made up of 14 amino acids. V was pared by 3 bases and J by 5 bases, with 15 bases between. Germline assignment: CDR1 GTSNPN and CDR2 SVGIG (reference sequence). The chain couples TRBV30 to TRBJ2-3, with D perhaps matching TRBD1 or TRBD2 (7 bases each). The sample taken for sequencing was peripheral blood from another person, used as feeder cells. The receptor was derived from a human donor whose cells served as feeder cells for cultures in a pregnancy study. The DNA of the CDR3 is TGTGCCTGGAGCAGGGGGGGGCCGGGAGATACGCAGTATTTT. Its protein is CAWSRGGPGDTQYF.